Included here is one TCR beta chain sequence, with context. This sample stems from a study of blood T cell repertoires in COVID-19. The protocol was immunoSEQ multiplex PCR, while the TCRdb copy is restricted to in-frame clones and leaves out a portion. The sample consists of 55,000 to 75,000 clones, about 88% of them appearing once. The TCR originated in a human donor with active COVID-19. The donor label of this sample is uncertain. The sequenced material came from peripheral blood.

The CDR3 sequence: CASSQGQANSPLHF. In nucleotides, the CDR3 is TGTGCCAGCAGCCAGGGGCAGGCCAATTCACCCCTCCACTTT. The chain links TRBV3-1 (or the pseudogene TRBV3-2) to TRBJ1-6, with D possibly being TRBD1 (5 bases). The V gene's germline CDR1 is LGHDT and CDR2 YNNKEL (reference sequence). This CDR3 has 14 amino acids. Trimming shortened V by 3 bases and J by 7 bases, and 10 bases separated the two germline ends.